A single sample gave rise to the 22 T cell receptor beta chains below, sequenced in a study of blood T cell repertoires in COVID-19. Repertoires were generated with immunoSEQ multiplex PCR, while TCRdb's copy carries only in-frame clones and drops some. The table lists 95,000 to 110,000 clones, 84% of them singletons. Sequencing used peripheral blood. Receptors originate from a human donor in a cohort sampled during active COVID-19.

CDR3 DNA: TGTGCCAGCAGCCTAGGGACAGCGAACACTGAAGCTTTCTTT. It yields the protein CASSLGTANTEAFF. The V call is TRBV7-3, the J call TRBJ1-1; 7 bases match TRBD1. CDR3 size: 14 residues. Germline lookup yields CDR1 SGHTA and CDR2 FQGTGA. With 5 bases clipped from V and 1 base from J, the junction kept 4 bases outside the gene matches.

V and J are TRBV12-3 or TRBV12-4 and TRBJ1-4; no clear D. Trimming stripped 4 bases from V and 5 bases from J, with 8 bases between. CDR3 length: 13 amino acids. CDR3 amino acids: CASSSGRNEKLFF. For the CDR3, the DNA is TGTGCCAGCAGTTCCGGTCGGAATGAAAAACTGTTTTTT.

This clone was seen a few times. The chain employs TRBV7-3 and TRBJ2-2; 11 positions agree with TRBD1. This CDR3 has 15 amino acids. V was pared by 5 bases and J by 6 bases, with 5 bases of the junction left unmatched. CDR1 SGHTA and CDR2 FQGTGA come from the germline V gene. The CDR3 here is CASSPGQGASGELFF. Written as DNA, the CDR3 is TGTGCCAGCAGCCCTGGACAGGGGGCGTCCGGGGAGCTGTTTTTT. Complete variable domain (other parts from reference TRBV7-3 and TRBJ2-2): GAGVSQTPSNKVTEKGKYVELRCDPISGHTALYWYRQSLGQGPEFLIYFQGTGAADDSGLPNDRFFAVRPEGSVSTLKIQRTERGDSAVYLCASSPGQGASGELFFGEGSRLTVL.

This chain's CDR3 is CASSQEWSQYTDTQYF. CDR3 sequence (DNA): TGCGCCAGCAGCCAAGAATGGTCACAGTACACAGATACGCAGTATTTT. V is TRBV4-1 and J is TRBJ2-3; the D is unclear. Trimming removed 0 bases from V and 2 bases from J, with 12 bases in between. There are 16 residues in the CDR3. CDR1 and CDR2 from the germline V gene are MGHRA and YSYEKL.

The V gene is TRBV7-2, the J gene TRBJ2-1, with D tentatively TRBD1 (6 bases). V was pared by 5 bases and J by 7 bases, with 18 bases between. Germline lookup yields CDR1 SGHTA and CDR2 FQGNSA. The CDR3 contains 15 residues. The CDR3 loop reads CASSELDRLGNEQFF. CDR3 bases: TGTGCCAGCAGCGAGCTCGACAGGCTCGGGAATGAGCAGTTCTTC.

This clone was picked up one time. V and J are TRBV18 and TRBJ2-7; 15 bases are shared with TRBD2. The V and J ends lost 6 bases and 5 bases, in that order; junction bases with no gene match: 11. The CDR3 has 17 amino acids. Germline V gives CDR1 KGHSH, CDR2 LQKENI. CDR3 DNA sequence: TGTGCCAGCTCTCTCGCAAGGACTAGCGGGAGGGTCAACGAGCAGTACTTC. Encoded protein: CASSLARTSGRVNEQYF.

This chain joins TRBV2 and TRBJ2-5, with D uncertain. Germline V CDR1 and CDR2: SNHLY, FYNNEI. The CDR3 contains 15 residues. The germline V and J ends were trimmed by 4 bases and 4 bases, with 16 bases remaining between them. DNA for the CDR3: TGTGCCAGCAGTGGAAGTACCCGCAGTCGAGAGACCCAGTACTTC. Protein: CASSGSTRSRETQYF.

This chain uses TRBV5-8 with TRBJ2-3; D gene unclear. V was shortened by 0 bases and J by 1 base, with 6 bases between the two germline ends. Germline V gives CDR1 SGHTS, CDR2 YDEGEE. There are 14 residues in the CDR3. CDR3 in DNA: TGTGCCAGCAGCTTGGACGCGGGCACAGATACGCAGTATTTT. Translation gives CASSLDAGTDTQYF. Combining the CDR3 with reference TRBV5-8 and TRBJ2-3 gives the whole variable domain EAGVTQSPTHLIKTRGQQATLRCSPISGHTSVYWYQQALGLGLQFLLWYDEGEERNRGNFPPRFSGRQFPNYSSELNVNALELEDSALYLCASSLDAGTDTQYFGPGTRLTVL.

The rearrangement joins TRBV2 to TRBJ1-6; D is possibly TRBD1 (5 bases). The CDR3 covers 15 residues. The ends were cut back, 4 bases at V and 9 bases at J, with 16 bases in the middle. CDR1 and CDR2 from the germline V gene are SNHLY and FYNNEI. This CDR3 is CASSGAEGRTSPLHF. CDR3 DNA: TGTGCCAGCAGTGGTGCGGAGGGGCGAACTTCACCCCTCCACTTT.

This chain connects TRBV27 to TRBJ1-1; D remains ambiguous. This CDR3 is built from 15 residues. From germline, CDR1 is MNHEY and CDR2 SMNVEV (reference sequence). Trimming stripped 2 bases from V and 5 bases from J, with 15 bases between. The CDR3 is CASSLMPEVGTEAFF. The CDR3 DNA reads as TGTGCCAGCAGTTTAATGCCGGAGGTGGGTACTGAAGCTTTCTTT.

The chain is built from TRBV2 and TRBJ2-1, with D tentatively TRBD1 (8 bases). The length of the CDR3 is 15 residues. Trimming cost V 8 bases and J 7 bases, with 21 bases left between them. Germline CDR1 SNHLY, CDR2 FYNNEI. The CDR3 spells CASRSGTGPRNEQFF. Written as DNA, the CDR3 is TGTGCCAGCCGGAGCGGGACAGGCCCTCGAAATGAGCAGTTCTTC.

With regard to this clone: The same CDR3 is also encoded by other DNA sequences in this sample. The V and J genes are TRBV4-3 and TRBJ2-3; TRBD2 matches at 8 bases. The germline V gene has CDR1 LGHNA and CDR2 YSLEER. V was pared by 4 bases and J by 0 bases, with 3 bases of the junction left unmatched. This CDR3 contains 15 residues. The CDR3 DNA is TGCGCCAGCAGCCCTACTAGCGGAAGCACAGATACGCAGTATTTT. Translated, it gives CASSPTSGSTDTQYF.

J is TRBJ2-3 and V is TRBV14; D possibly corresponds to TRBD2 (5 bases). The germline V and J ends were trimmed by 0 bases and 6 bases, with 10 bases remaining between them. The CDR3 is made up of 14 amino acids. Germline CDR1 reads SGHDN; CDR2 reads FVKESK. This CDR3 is CASSQDWERDTQYF. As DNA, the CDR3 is TGTGCCAGCAGCCAAGATTGGGAGCGGGATACGCAGTATTTT.

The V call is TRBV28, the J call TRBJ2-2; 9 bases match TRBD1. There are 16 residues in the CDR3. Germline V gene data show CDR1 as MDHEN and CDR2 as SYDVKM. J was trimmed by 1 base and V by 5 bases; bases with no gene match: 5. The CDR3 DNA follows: TGTGCCAGCAGTCAACAGGGGGCTCGGAACACCGGGGAGCTGTTTTTT. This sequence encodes CASSQQGARNTGELFF.

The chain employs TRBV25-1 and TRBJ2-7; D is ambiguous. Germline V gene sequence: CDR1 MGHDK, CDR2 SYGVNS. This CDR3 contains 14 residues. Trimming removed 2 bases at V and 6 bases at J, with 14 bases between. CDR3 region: CASSEGSPSSEQYF. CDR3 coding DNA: TGTGCCAGCAGTGAAGGCTCCCCTTCGTCCGAGCAGTACTTC.

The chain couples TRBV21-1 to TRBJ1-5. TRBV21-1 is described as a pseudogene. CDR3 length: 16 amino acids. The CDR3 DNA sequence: TGTGCCAGCAGCAAAGCAAGCGTGCGGGGGAATCAGCCCCAGCATTTT. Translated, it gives CASSKASVRGNQPQHF.

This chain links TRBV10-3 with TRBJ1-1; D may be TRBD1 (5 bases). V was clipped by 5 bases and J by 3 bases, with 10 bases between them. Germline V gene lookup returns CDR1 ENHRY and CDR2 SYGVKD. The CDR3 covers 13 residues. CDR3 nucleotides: TGTGCCATCAGTTCCCCGGGGGACACTGAAGCTTTCTTT. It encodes CAISSPGDTEAFF.

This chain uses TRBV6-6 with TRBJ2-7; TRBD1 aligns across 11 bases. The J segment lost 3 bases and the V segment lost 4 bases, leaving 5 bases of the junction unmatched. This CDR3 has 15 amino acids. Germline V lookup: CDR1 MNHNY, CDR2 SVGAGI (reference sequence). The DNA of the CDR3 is TGTGCCAGCAGTTTCTCCGGGACAGGGGGCTACGAGCAGTACTTC. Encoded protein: CASSFSGTGGYEQYF.

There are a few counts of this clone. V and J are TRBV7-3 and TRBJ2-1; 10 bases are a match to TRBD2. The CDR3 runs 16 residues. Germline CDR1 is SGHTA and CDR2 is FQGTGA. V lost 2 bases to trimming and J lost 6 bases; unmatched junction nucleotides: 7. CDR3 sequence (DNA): TGTGCCAGCAGCTTACCTGGGACTAGCGTTCTCAATGAGCAGTTCTTC. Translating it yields CASSLPGTSVLNEQFF. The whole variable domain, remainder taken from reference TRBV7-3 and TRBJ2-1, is GAGVSQTPSNKVTEKGKYVELRCDPISGHTALYWYRQSLGQGPEFLIYFQGTGAADDSGLPNDRFFAVRPEGSVSTLKIQRTERGDSAVYLCASSLPGTSVLNEQFFGPGTRLTVL.

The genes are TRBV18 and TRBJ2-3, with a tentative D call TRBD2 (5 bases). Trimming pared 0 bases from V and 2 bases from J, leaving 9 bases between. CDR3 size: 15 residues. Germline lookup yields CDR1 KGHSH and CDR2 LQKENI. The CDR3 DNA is TGTGCCAGCTCACCACCGCGCCGGGACACAGATACGCAGTATTTT. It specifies CASSPPRRDTDTQYF.

CDR3 coding DNA: TGTGCCAGCAGCTCAAATCCGGGACTAGCGAACTACGAGCAGTACTTC. Protein product: CASSSNPGLANYEQYF. J is TRBJ2-7 and V is TRBV7-2; 10 bases agree with TRBD2. Germline CDR1 and CDR2: SGHTA and FQGNSA. The CDR3 loop spans 16 amino acids. The V segment lost 4 bases and the J segment 3 bases; nucleotides outside the gene matches: 9.

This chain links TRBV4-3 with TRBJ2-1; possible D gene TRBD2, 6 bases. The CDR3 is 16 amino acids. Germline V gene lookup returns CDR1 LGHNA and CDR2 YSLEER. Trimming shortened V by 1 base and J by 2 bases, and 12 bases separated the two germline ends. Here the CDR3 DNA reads TGCGCCAGCAGCCAAGGTTTCGGGGGTACCTACAATGAGCAGTTCTTC. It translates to CASSQGFGGTYNEQFF.